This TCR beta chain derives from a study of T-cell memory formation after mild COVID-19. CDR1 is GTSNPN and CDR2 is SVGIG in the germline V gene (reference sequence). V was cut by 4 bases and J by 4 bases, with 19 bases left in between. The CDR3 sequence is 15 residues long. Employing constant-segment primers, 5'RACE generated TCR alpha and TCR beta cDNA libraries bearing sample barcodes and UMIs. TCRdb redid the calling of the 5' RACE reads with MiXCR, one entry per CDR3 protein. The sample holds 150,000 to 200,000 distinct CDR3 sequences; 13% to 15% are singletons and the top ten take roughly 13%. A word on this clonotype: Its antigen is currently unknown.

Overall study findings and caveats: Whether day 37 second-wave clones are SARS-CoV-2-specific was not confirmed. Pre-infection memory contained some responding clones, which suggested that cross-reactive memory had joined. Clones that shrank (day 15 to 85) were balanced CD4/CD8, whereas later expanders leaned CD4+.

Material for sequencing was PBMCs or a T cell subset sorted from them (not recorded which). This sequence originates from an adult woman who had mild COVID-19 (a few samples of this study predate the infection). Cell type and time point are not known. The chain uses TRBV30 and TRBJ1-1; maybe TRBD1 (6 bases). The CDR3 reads CAWIHQGTPFTEAFF. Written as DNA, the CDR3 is TGTGCCTGGATCCATCAGGGGACTCCCTTCACTGAAGCTTTCTTT.